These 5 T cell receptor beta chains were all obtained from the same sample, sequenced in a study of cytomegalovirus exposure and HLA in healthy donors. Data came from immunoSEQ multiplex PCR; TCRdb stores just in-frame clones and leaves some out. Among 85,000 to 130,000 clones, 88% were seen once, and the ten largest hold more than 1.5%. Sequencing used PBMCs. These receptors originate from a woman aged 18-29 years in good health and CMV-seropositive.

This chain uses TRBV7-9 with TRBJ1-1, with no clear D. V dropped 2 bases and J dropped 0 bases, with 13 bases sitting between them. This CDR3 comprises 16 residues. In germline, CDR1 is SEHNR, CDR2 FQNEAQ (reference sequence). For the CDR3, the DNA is TGTGCCAGCAGCTTATTGGGCAGCTTAATGAACACTGAAGCTTTCTTT. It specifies CASSLLGSLMNTEAFF.

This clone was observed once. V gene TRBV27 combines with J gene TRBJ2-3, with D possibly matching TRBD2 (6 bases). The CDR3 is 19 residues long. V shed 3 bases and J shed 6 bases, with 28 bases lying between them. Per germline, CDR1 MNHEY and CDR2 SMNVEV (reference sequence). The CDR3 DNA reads TGTGCCAGCAGTTTTACGGGGATTGGGGGGTTCTACACATCGGATACGCAGTATTTT. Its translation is CASSFTGIGGFYTSDTQYF.

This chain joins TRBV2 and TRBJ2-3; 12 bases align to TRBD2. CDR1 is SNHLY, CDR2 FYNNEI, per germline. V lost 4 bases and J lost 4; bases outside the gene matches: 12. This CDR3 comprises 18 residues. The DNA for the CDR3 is TGTGCCAGCAGTGTAAGGTCTTTAGGACTAGCGGGGTCAGATACGCAGTATTTT. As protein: CASSVRSLGLAGSDTQYF.

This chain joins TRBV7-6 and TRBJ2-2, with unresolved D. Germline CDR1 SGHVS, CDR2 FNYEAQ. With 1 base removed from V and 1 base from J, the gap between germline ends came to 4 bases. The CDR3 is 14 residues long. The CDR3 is CASSLDGNTGELFF. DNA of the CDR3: TGTGCCAGCAGCTTAGACGGGAACACCGGGGAGCTGTTTTTT.

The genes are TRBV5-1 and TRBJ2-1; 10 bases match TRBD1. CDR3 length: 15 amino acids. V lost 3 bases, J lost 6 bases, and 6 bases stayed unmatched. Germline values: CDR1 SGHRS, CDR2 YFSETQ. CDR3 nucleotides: TGCGCCAGCAGCTACTCGGGACAGGGGCTCAATGAGCAGTTCTTC. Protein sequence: CASSYSGQGLNEQFF.